The rows below give T cell receptor beta chains drawn from one sample of a study of T cells after posttransplantation cyclophosphamide. Assay: immunoSEQ multiplex PCR; the TCRdb copy retains only in-frame clones and omits some. This sample comprises tens of thousands of clones, none seen once only. The sequencing input was PBMCs. Receptor source: a woman aged 55-70 years in good health, CMV-negative, and a related stem cell transplant donor. Both conserved end residues are part of each CDR3. The D gene is left open where the match is weak. The size of a clone is reported for some rows only, either as once, few or many, or as a class for expanded clones.

CDR3 DNA: TGTGCCAGCGGCGGGACCGGGGAGCTGTTTTTT; CDR3 protein: CASGGTGELFF; D gene: NA; V gene: TRBV7-9; clone size: many; J gene: TRBJ2-2
CDR3 DNA: TGTGCCAGCAGCCTGGACTACGGGGAGCAGTACTTC; CDR3 protein: CASSLDYGEQYF; D gene: NA; V gene: TRBV5-6; clone size: many; J gene: TRBJ2-7
CDR3 DNA: TGTGCCAGCAGTCCCCTCCCCCGCGGTACGCAGTATTTT; CDR3 protein: CASSPLPRGTQYF; D gene: NA; V gene: TRBV7-2; clone size: NA; J gene: TRBJ2-3
CDR3 DNA: TGTGCCAGCAGCCGGGGGGTCGCGGGGGAGCAGTACTTC; CDR3 protein: CASSRGVAGEQYF; D gene: TRBD2; V gene: TRBV6-5; clone size: many; J gene: TRBJ2-7
CDR3 DNA: TGTGCCAGCAGACGAGCGGGAGTGGAGAGCAAAAACATTCAGTACTTC; CDR3 protein: CASRRAGVESKNIQYF; D gene: TRBD2; V gene: TRBV12-3/TRBV12-4; clone size: NA; J gene: TRBJ2-4
CDR3 DNA: TGCAGCGTTGATTCTCTAGCGGGAGATGTAGATACGCAGTATTTT; CDR3 protein: CSVDSLAGDVDTQYF; D gene: TRBD2; V gene: TRBV29-1; clone size: NA; J gene: TRBJ2-3
CDR3 DNA: TGTGCCAGCAGCTACCAGGGTTCTAGGGAGACCCAGTACTTC; CDR3 protein: CASSYQGSRETQYF; D gene: NA; V gene: TRBV7-8; clone size: few; J gene: TRBJ2-5
CDR3 DNA: TGTGCCAGTAGACTACAGGGAGCGAACACTGAAGCTTTCTTT; CDR3 protein: CASRLQGANTEAFF; D gene: NA; V gene: TRBV19; clone size: many; J gene: TRBJ1-1
CDR3 DNA: TGCGCCAGCAGCCAAGAGCCTAGCGGGAGGGCCTTCCACAATGAGCAGTTCTTC; CDR3 protein: CASSQEPSGRAFHNEQFF; D gene: TRBD2; V gene: TRBV4-1; clone size: many; J gene: TRBJ2-1
CDR3 DNA: TGCGCCAGCAGCCCTTCAGGGGGCTCCGGTAATGAGCAGTTCTTC; CDR3 protein: CASSPSGGSGNEQFF; D gene: TRBD1; V gene: TRBV4-1; clone size: few; J gene: TRBJ2-1
CDR3 DNA: TGTGCCAGCAGTCGTACTAGCGTCAATGAGCAGTTCTTC; CDR3 protein: CASSRTSVNEQFF; D gene: TRBD2; V gene: TRBV6-2/TRBV6-3; clone size: medium-sized; J gene: TRBJ2-1
CDR3 DNA: TGTGCCAGCAGCTTGGCGGCAGGGAGGCACTACGAGCAGTACTTC; CDR3 protein: CASSLAAGRHYEQYF; D gene: NA; V gene: TRBV5-5; clone size: NA; J gene: TRBJ2-7
CDR3 DNA: TGTGCCAGCAGTAAACAGGACGGGGGAGCCTACGAGCAGTACTTC; CDR3 protein: CASSKQDGGAYEQYF; D gene: NA; V gene: TRBV6-1; clone size: many; J gene: TRBJ2-7
CDR3 DNA: TGTGCCAGCAGCGTAGCCTGGGCTAGCTTCTATGAGCAGTTCTTC; CDR3 protein: CASSVAWASFYEQFF; D gene: NA; V gene: TRBV9; clone size: NA; J gene: TRBJ2-1
CDR3 DNA: TGCAGCGTTGAACAGGGGGCCAAAAACATTCAGTACTTC; CDR3 protein: CSVEQGAKNIQYF; D gene: NA; V gene: TRBV29-1; clone size: NA; J gene: TRBJ2-4
CDR3 DNA: TGTGCCAGCAGCTTATCGAGACAAGGAGCAACTAATGAAAAACTGTTTTTT; CDR3 protein: CASSLSRQGATNEKLFF; D gene: NA; V gene: TRBV11-2; clone size: many; J gene: TRBJ1-4
CDR3 DNA: TGTGCCAGCAGCCAATCGAGACAGGGGGCGCGGGTGGGGGCCTACGAGCAGTACTTC; CDR3 protein: CASSQSRQGARVGAYEQYF; D gene: TRBD1; V gene: TRBV4-2; clone size: many; J gene: TRBJ2-7
CDR3 DNA: TGTGCCAGCATATCTAGCGCCTACGGGACAGATACGCAGTATTTT; CDR3 protein: CASISSAYGTDTQYF; D gene: NA; V gene: TRBV2; clone size: many; J gene: TRBJ2-3
CDR3 DNA: TGTGCCAGCAGCACTCGGGGTGCAGAGACCCAGTACTTC; CDR3 protein: CASSTRGAETQYF; D gene: NA; V gene: TRBV5-4; clone size: many; J gene: TRBJ2-5
CDR3 DNA: TGTGCCAGCAGTTCTCGGACTAGCGGGAGAACAGATACGCAGTATTTT; CDR3 protein: CASSSRTSGRTDTQYF; D gene: TRBD2; V gene: TRBV12-3/TRBV12-4; clone size: few; J gene: TRBJ2-3
CDR3 DNA: TGTGCCAGCAGCCCGGGAGGGGATGAGCAGTTCTTC; CDR3 protein: CASSPGGDEQFF; D gene: TRBD2; V gene: TRBV11-3; clone size: many; J gene: TRBJ2-1
CDR3 DNA: TGTGCCAGCAGAGGGGAGTATAATGAGCAGTTCTTC; CDR3 protein: CASRGEYNEQFF; D gene: NA; V gene: TRBV6-6; clone size: many; J gene: TRBJ2-1
CDR3 DNA: TGTGCCAGCAGCTTAGTTGGTAGCGGGAGAATGCAAGCCGGGGAGCTGTTTTTT; CDR3 protein: CASSLVGSGRMQAGELFF; D gene: TRBD2; V gene: TRBV7-6; clone size: few; J gene: TRBJ2-2
CDR3 DNA: TGTGCCAGCTCCCTAGGACTAGCAGACCTCTACGAGCAGTACTTC; CDR3 protein: CASSLGLADLYEQYF; D gene: TRBD2; V gene: TRBV18; clone size: many; J gene: TRBJ2-7
CDR3 DNA: TGTGCCTGGAGTGTAAGGGGATTTCAGCCCCAGCATTTT; CDR3 protein: CAWSVRGFQPQHF; D gene: NA; V gene: TRBV30; clone size: many; J gene: TRBJ1-5
CDR3 DNA: TGTGCCATCAGTGAGTCAGAGGGGCTGGGATACACCTTC; CDR3 protein: CAISESEGLGYTF; D gene: NA; V gene: TRBV10-3; clone size: many; J gene: TRBJ1-2
CDR3 DNA: TGCGCCAGCAGGTGGACGCGGGTCGAGAACACCGGGGAGCTGTTTTTT; CDR3 protein: CASRWTRVENTGELFF; D gene: NA; V gene: TRBV5-1; clone size: many; J gene: TRBJ2-2
CDR3 DNA: TGTGCCAGCAGCCCCGAGATAGCGGGGGCCCCTTGGTTCTTC; CDR3 protein: CASSPEIAGAPWFF; D gene: TRBD2; V gene: TRBV5-6; clone size: many; J gene: TRBJ2-1
CDR3 DNA: TGTGCCAGCAGAAATGGCGGTAGCGGCCCCTACGAGCAGTACTTC; CDR3 protein: CASRNGGSGPYEQYF; D gene: NA; V gene: TRBV6-6; clone size: many; J gene: TRBJ2-7
CDR3 DNA: TGTGCCAGCAGCTCCATTGGAGCAGGGGTTATAGCGGGGGTGACCGGGGAGCTGTTTTTT; CDR3 protein: CASSSIGAGVIAGVTGELFF; D gene: TRBD2; V gene: TRBV28; clone size: NA; J gene: TRBJ2-2
CDR3 DNA: TGTGCCACCAGTGCGGTGCAGCCCCAGCATTTT; CDR3 protein: CATSAVQPQHF; D gene: NA; V gene: TRBV24-1; clone size: many; J gene: TRBJ1-5
CDR3 DNA: TGTGCCAGCAGCCCCGGGCGCGGGAGTACGAACGGGGAGCTGTTTTTT; CDR3 protein: CASSPGRGSTNGELFF; D gene: TRBD2; V gene: TRBV9; clone size: many; J gene: TRBJ2-2
CDR3 DNA: TGTGCCAGTAGTACCGGGTGGAACACTGAAGCTTTCTTT; CDR3 protein: CASSTGWNTEAFF; D gene: NA; V gene: TRBV19; clone size: many; J gene: TRBJ1-1
CDR3 DNA: TGTGCCAGCAGTTTACCGGCAGGGGGAGGGGACGAGCAGTACTTC; CDR3 protein: CASSLPAGGGDEQYF; D gene: NA; V gene: TRBV28; clone size: many; J gene: TRBJ2-7
CDR3 DNA: TGTGCCAGCAGCGTAGATTTGGGACAGGGGGTTGATGAGCAGTACTTC; CDR3 protein: CASSVDLGQGVDEQYF; D gene: TRBD1; V gene: TRBV9; clone size: few; J gene: TRBJ2-7
CDR3 DNA: TGTGCCAGCAGTCTGGACAGGAACACTGAAGCTTTCTTT; CDR3 protein: CASSLDRNTEAFF; D gene: NA; V gene: TRBV11-2; clone size: many; J gene: TRBJ1-1
CDR3 DNA: TGTGCCAGCAGCGTCGGACTCGTAAGCTCCTATAATTCACCCCTCCACTTT; CDR3 protein: CASSVGLVSSYNSPLHF; D gene: NA; V gene: TRBV13; clone size: NA; J gene: TRBJ1-6
CDR3 DNA: TGTGCCAGCAGCCCGACGACAGGGCTGAGCTCTGGGGCCAACGTCCTGACTTTC; CDR3 protein: CASSPTTGLSSGANVLTF; D gene: TRBD1; V gene: TRBV5-4; clone size: many; J gene: TRBJ2-6
CDR3 DNA: TGTGCCAGCAGCTTATACGACAGGGGGGAAGCTTTCTTT; CDR3 protein: CASSLYDRGEAFF; D gene: TRBD1; V gene: TRBV7-3; clone size: many; J gene: TRBJ1-1
CDR3 DNA: TGTGCCAGCTCACCACCCGGTACTAGCGGGGTAGGTGAGCAGTTCTTC; CDR3 protein: CASSPPGTSGVGEQFF; D gene: TRBD2; V gene: TRBV18; clone size: many; J gene: TRBJ2-1
CDR3 DNA: TGTGCCAGCAGCCCCGGTGGGTTAGCGGGTACCGGGGAGCTGTTTTTT; CDR3 protein: CASSPGGLAGTGELFF; D gene: TRBD2; V gene: TRBV5-6; clone size: many; J gene: TRBJ2-2
CDR3 DNA: TGTGCCAGCAGCTTAGTGACTAGCGGGAGCGGTGGGACCCAGTACTTC; CDR3 protein: CASSLVTSGSGGTQYF; D gene: TRBD2; V gene: TRBV7-8; clone size: NA; J gene: TRBJ2-5